The clone carrying this TCR beta chain appeared many times. The antigen remains unidentified. The sample originates from a study of T cells after yellow fever vaccination. Findings and caveats of the study: By day 5 rather than day 15, the secondary response had peaked, though it was weaker. Abundant clonotypes from the bulk population could get into FACS-sorted repertoires as contaminants. Subsequent booster samples again held most clones from primary vaccination (96% CD4, about 90% CD8).

The V end lost 3 bases, the J end lost 9 bases, and 12 bases lay between the germline ends. Germline lookup yields CDR1 LGHDT and CDR2 YNNKEL (reference sequence). The CDR3 contains 13 residues. MiXCR was run by TCRdb on the 5' RACE reads, yielding one entry per CDR3 protein. The table has over 300,000 distinct CDR3 sequences, about 3.5% seen once. V and J are TRBV3-1 and TRBJ2-1; D gene uncertain. Specimen: PBMCs, collected on the day of the yellow fever booster vaccination. The sequence came from a man younger than 30 who received the YFV17D yellow fever vaccine. The CDR3 nucleotides read TGTGCCAGCAGCCATAGGGATCGGAGTGAGCAGTTCTTC. It encodes CASSHRDRSEQFF.